Reported below is one T cell receptor beta chain. Its antigen is not identified. A far larger clone lies a single base away; this is likely a read error. CDR1 and CDR2 (germline): MNHEY, SVGAGI. Trimming cost V 10 bases and J 7 bases; bases outside gene matches: 15. This CDR3 is 14 amino acids long. Here immunoSEQ multiplex PCR was the method, and the copy in TCRdb shows in-frame clones only, minus some. The sample shows a few hundred thousand clones, around three quarters of them seen only once. Genomic DNA of unsorted samples came from 85 million to 95 million PBMCs. The sample belongs to a study of shared clonotypes between healthy human individuals. The wider study: The donor pool was made up of a couple of women and three men aged 18 to 49.

Study-wide results and caveats: In this cohort, only blood was sampled, and tissue repertoires likely differ.

The source of this sequence is a woman aged 40 to 50 in good health. Some clones in this sample may be carry-over from other donors' samples. Material: PBMCs. The chain carries TRBV6-5 and TRBJ2-7; 8 bases agree with TRBD2. The CDR3 protein is CANSRSSGSWEQYF. CDR3 nucleotide sequence: TGTGCCAACAGCCGGAGCAGCGGGAGTTGGGAGCAGTACTTC.